This T cell receptor (beta chain) was recovered during a study of blood T cell repertoires in COVID-19. During active infection, Seattle patients enrolled and were then monitored through disease. This CDR3 has 15 amino acids. The trim removed 2 bases at V and 2 bases at J, leaving 3 bases unmatched. Looked up from germline, CDR1 is SGHAT and CDR2 is FQNNGV. In the source study's methods: Using reference gene primer amplification, nucleated cell counts were estimated. Using immunoSEQ multiplex PCR, the repertoire was profiled, and TCRdb retains in-frame clones only, with some absent. V and J calls and clone size are those listed in that table; D and trimming were worked out from the DNA. Here the sample spans some 300,000 clones, around 90% being singletons. With regard to this clone: Other DNA sequences in this specimen translate into the identical CDR3.

The V call is TRBV11-2, the J call TRBJ2-3; 8 positions match TRBD2. The TCR sequence derives from a woman in her 50s with COVID-19, enrolled during active disease. The sequenced sample was peripheral blood. The CDR3 DNA reads as TGTGCCAGCAGCTTATCTAGCGGGTACACAGATACGCAGTATTTT. Its protein is CASSLSSGYTDTQYF.